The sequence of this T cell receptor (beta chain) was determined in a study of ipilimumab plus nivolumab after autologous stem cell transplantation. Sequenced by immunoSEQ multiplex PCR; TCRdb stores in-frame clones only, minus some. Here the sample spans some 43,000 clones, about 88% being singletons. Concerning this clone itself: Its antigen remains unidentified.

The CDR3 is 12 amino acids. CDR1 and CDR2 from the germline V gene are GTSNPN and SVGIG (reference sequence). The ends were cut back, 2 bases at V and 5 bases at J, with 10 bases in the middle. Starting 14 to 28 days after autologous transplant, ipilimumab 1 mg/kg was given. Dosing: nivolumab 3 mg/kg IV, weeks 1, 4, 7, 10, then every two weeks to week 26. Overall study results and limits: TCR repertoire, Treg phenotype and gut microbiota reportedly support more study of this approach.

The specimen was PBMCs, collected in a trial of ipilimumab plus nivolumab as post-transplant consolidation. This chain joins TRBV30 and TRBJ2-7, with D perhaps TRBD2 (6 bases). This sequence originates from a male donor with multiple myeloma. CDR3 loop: CAWSIGRHEQYF. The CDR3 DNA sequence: TGTGCCTGGAGTATAGGGAGGCACGAGCAGTACTTC.